The sequence of this T cell receptor (beta chain) was determined in a study of blood T cell repertoires in COVID-19. Overall study: Donors in the United States, Italy and Spain gave samples during acute or convalescent COVID-19. T cells, B-cell-depleted T cells, or PBMCs supplied cDNA or gDNA.

With V trimmed by 4 bases and J by 8 bases, 1 base remained unmatched. Germline CDR1 and CDR2: ENHRY and SYGVKD. The CDR3 extends over 12 amino acids. Original data processing: Cell counts per sample came from amplifying reference gene primers. Some clones are missing from TCRdb's copy, which holds only in-frame ones; the method was immunoSEQ multiplex PCR. D and trimming come from the DNA, and the V and J calls and clone size come from that table. The sample yields approximately 300,000 clones, over 80% seen once. The V call is TRBV10-3, the J call TRBJ1-2; 10 bases are shared with TRBD1. Sequencing was performed on peripheral blood. The receptor's source is a woman between 45 and 65 years old with active or convalescent COVID-19. The CDR3 sequence is CAISAGQGGYTF. The CDR3 DNA follows: TGTGCCATCAGTGCGGGACAGGGGGGCTACACCTTC.